This TCR beta chain appears in the sequencing data of a study of T cells in Graves' hyperthyroidism and ophthalmopathy. Study information: The blood sample was taken at first diagnosis, before treatment began. Points from the study as a whole: In the blood, most expanded thyroid clonotypes above 0.001 appeared as well.

CDR1 is SGHDT and CDR2 is YYEEEE in the germline V gene. The CDR3 is made up of 13 amino acids. Trimming cost V 3 bases and J 6 bases, with 12 bases left between them. TCR beta CDR3 regions were amplified from RNA. HTBI primers were employed in a first-round RT-PCR of the TCR CDR3. From the multiplex PCR reads, TCRdb called clonotypes with MiXCR, one entry per CDR3 protein. In the table there are approximately 420,000 distinct CDR3 sequences, roughly 13% of which are singletons. The sample holds many counts of this clonotype. Its antigen is currently unknown. Clinical symptoms, serum thyroxine and TRAb, thyroid ultrasound and orbital computed tomography were used for the diagnoses.

The sequenced sample consisted of blood. The sequence came from a woman aged 18-35 years with Graves' hyperthyroidism. The chain carries TRBV5-6 and TRBJ1-2; perhaps TRBD1 as D (5 bases). CDR3 in amino acids: CASSSDPGDGYTF. In DNA form, the CDR3 reads TGTGCCAGCAGCTCGGACCCGGGGGATGGCTACACCTTC.